This TCR beta chain was profiled in a study of cytomegalovirus exposure and HLA in healthy donors. At sampling all donors were nominally healthy, likely with unrecorded immune exposures. The V gene lost 7 bases and the J gene lost 0 bases, with 9 bases spanning the gap. Germline V gives CDR1 LNHDA, CDR2 SQIVND (reference sequence). CDR3 length: 13 residues. With 60 Vbeta and 13 Jbeta primers, the PCR was carried out. The assay was immunoSEQ multiplex PCR, and TCRdb's table has in-frame clones only and misses some. The table for this sample gives 65,000 to 80,000 clones. General study points: In a later analysis, parvovirus B19, influenza, CMV and Epstein-Barr virus appeared linked to several top co-occurrence clusters.

On this clone: The target antigen is unknown.

The chain employs TRBV19 and TRBJ1-2; no clear D gene. The TCR sequence derives from a man aged 30-40 years in good health and CMV-seronegative. The sample taken for sequencing was PBMCs. The CDR3 loop is CASIKGANYGYTF. In DNA form, the CDR3 reads TGTGCCAGTATAAAGGGAGCTAACTATGGCTACACCTTC. The full variable domain, in which reference TRBV19 and TRBJ1-2 provide the parts outside the CDR3, is DGGITQSPKYLFRKEGQNVTLSCEQNLNHDAMYWYRQDPGQGLRLIYYSQIVNDFQKGDIAEGYSVSREKKESFPLTVTSAQKNPTAFYLCASIKGANYGYTFGSGTRLTVV.